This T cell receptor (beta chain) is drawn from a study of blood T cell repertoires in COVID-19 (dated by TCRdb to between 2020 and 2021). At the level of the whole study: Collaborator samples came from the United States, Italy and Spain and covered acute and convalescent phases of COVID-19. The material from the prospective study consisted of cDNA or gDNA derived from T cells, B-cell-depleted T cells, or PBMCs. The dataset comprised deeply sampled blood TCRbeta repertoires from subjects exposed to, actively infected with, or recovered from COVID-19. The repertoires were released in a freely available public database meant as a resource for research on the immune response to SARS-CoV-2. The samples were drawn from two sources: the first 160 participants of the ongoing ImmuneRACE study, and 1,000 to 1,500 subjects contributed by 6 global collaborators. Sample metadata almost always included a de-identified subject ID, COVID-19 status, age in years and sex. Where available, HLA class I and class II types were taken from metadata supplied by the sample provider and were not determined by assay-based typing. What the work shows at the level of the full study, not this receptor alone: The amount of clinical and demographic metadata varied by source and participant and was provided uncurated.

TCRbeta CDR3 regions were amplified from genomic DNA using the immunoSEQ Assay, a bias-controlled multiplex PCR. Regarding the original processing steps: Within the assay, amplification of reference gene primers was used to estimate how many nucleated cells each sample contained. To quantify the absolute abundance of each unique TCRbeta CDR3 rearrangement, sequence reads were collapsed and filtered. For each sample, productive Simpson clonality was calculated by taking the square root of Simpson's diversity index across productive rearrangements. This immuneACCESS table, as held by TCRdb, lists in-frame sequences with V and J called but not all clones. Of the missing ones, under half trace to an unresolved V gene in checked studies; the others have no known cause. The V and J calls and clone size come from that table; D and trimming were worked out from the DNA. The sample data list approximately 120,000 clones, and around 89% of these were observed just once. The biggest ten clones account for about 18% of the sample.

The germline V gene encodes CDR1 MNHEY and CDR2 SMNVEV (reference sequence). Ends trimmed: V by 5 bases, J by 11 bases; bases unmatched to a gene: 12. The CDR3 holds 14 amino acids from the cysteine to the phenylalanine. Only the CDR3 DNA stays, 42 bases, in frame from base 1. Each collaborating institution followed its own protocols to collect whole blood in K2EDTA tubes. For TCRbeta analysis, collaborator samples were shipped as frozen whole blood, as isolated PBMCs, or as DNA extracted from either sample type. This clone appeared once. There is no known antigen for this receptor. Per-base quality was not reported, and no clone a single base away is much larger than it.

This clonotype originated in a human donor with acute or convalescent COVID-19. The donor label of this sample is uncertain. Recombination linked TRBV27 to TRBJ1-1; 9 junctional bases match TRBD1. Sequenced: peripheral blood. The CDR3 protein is CASSPDRGVSSAFF. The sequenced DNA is TGTGCCAGCAGTCCCGACAGGGGGGTGTCGTCTGCTTTCTTT.